This T cell receptor beta chain derives from a study of cytomegalovirus exposure and HLA in healthy donors. The PCR ran on 60 Vbeta and 13 Jbeta primers. Data came from immunoSEQ multiplex PCR; TCRdb stores just in-frame clones and leaves some out. The sample has some 150,000 clones, about three quarters seen once. There are 14 residues in the CDR3. Germline-derived CDR1 and CDR2 are MNHEY and SVGAGI. V dropped 7 bases and J dropped 6; count of bases not matched to a gene: 7. This sequence was found in a male donor in good health and CMV-seronegative. The V and J genes are TRBV6-5 and TRBJ2-7; 12 bases line up with TRBD1. The sequenced material came from PBMCs. The CDR3 sequence is CASTAGQGATEQYF. CDR3 in DNA: TGTGCCAGCACCGCGGGACAGGGGGCGACCGAGCAGTACTTC.